Each of the 4 T cell receptor beta chains below was sequenced from the same sample in a study of blood T cell repertoires in COVID-19. This table comes from immunoSEQ multiplex PCR, and its TCRdb copy is limited to in-frame clones, with some not included. The top ten hold approximately 10% of the sample, which has about 230,000 clones, 85% to 90% seen once. Input material: peripheral blood. Every receptor here comes from a man in his forties or fifties with COVID-19, enrolled during active disease.

As regards this clone: Other nucleotide sequences in the sample specify the same CDR3. The genes are TRBV3-1 (or the pseudogene TRBV3-2) and TRBJ2-3; TRBD2 aligns across 10 bases. This CDR3 region has 16 residues. The germline gives CDR1 LGHDT, CDR2 YNNKEL (reference sequence). V shed 0 bases and J 1 base; nucleotides not matched to a gene: 1. The CDR3 loop is CASSQDLAGGTDTQYF. CDR3 DNA sequence: TGTGCCAGCAGCCAAGATCTAGCGGGAGGCACAGATACGCAGTATTTT.

The CDR3 spells CASSIALRTSGSDTGELFF. As DNA, the CDR3 is TGTGCCAGTAGTATAGCCCTCCGGACTAGCGGGAGCGACACCGGGGAGCTGTTTTTT. The genes are TRBV19 and TRBJ2-2; TRBD2 aligns across 13 bases. CDR1 is LNHDA and CDR2 is SQIVND in the germline V gene (reference sequence). V lost 1 base and J lost 3; bases outside the gene matches: 8. The CDR3 is 19 amino acids.

This clone was detected only once. DNA for the CDR3: TGTGCCAGCAGCCAAGCCGACAGGAGTGGCTACACCTTC. This gives the protein CASSQADRSGYTF. The chain uses TRBV3-1 (or the pseudogene TRBV3-2) and TRBJ1-2; perhaps TRBD1 as D (6 bases). Trimming removed 1 base at V and 7 bases at J, with 10 bases between. Germline loops: CDR1 LGHDT, CDR2 YNNKEL (reference sequence). The CDR3 loop spans 13 amino acids.

This clone was counted a few times. The chain employs TRBV28 and TRBJ2-7, with 7 bases that match TRBD2. The CDR3 contains 14 residues. Per germline, CDR1 MDHEN and CDR2 SYDVKM. Trimming cost V 5 bases and J 3 bases; bases outside gene matches: 7. Written as DNA, the CDR3 is TGTGCCAGCAGTCCTCCTAGCGGATACTACGAGCAGTACTTC. This codes for CASSPPSGYYEQYF. Looking up the rest from reference TRBV28 and TRBJ2-7 gives the full variable domain: DVKVTQSSRYLVKRTGEKVFLECVQDMDHENMFWYRQDPGLGLRLIYFSYDVKMKEKGDIPEGYSVSREKKERFSLILESASTNQTSMYLCASSPPSGYYEQYFGPGTRLTVT.